The rows below give T cell receptor beta chains drawn from one sample of a study of blood T cell repertoires in COVID-19. The data were produced by immunoSEQ multiplex PCR, yet TCRdb's version contains in-frame clones alone and is incomplete. The table shows about 56,000 clones, with roughly nine tenths occurring only once. Sequenced: peripheral blood. Receptor source: an older woman with COVID-19, enrolled during active disease. CDR3s leave out the opening cysteine and the closing phenylalanine or tryptophan. Each record gives: clone size, V gene, J gene, CDR3 protein. Only part of the rows carry a size: once, few, many, or a class if the clone is expanded.

clone size: .
V gene: TRBV6-5
J gene: TRBJ1-2
CDR3 protein: ASGYRGGDYGYT

clone size: once
V gene: TRBV27
J gene: TRBJ2-1
CDR3 protein: ASSLGGTKEQF

clone size: .
V gene: TRBV7-2
J gene: TRBJ2-5
CDR3 protein: ASSLVWGSQETQY

clone size: .
V gene: TRBV5-6
J gene: TRBJ1-1
CDR3 protein: ASSLVGQGSNTEAF

clone size: .
V gene: TRBV2
J gene: TRBJ1-5
CDR3 protein: ASRTGQGASQPQH

clone size: .
V gene: TRBV7-7
J gene: TRBJ2-7
CDR3 protein: ASSPEAGAYEQY

clone size: .
V gene: TRBV11-2
J gene: TRBJ1-2
CDR3 protein: ASSLDRYGYT

clone size: .
V gene: TRBV18
J gene: TRBJ2-3
CDR3 protein: ASSHPGTSLDTQY

clone size: .
V gene: TRBV5-1
J gene: TRBJ2-3
CDR3 protein: ASSLTGRSTDTQY

clone size: .
V gene: TRBV25-1
J gene: TRBJ1-4
CDR3 protein: ASSDRVANEKLF

clone size: .
V gene: TRBV11-2
J gene: TRBJ2-7
CDR3 protein: ASSSPFLGIYEQY

clone size: .
V gene: TRBV3-1/TRBV3-2
J gene: TRBJ1-5
CDR3 protein: ASSRGDSGQPQH

clone size: .
V gene: TRBV30
J gene: TRBJ2-7
CDR3 protein: AWSVNGREQY

clone size: .
V gene: TRBV5-1
J gene: TRBJ2-1
CDR3 protein: ASSLTTYNEQF

clone size: .
V gene: TRBV18
J gene: TRBJ2-1
CDR3 protein: ASSLNRDRTHEQF

clone size: once
V gene: TRBV10-3
J gene: TRBJ1-3
CDR3 protein: AINPGGPGNTIY

clone size: .
V gene: TRBV6-5
J gene: TRBJ1-2
CDR3 protein: ASRGTGFGYT

clone size: .
V gene: TRBV7-8
J gene: TRBJ2-1
CDR3 protein: ASSPTGLASREQF

clone size: .
V gene: TRBV11-2
J gene: TRBJ1-1
CDR3 protein: ASSSPQEGMNTEAF

clone size: .
V gene: TRBV2
J gene: TRBJ1-1
CDR3 protein: ASSAGGGYTEAF